This TCR beta chain derives from a study of cytomegalovirus exposure and HLA in healthy donors (dated by TCRdb to 2016 to 2017). Context from the whole study: The 700 or so repertoires of the first cohort and the approximately 110 validation repertoires were produced on the same platform, according to a later analysis. The aim of the study was to test whether cataloging public T cell receptors could identify signatures of past pathogen exposure. Besides the first cohort of approximately 670 subjects, a separate validation cohort made up of roughly 120 different subjects was used. The study combined high-throughput TCR immunosequencing, statistical association of individual TCRs with disease status, and machine learning to predict cytomegalovirus infection status.

The donors belonged to the validation cohort of 120 subjects, which was separate from the roughly 670-subject first cohort. General findings and caveats noted by the study authors: Across donors, most TCR sequences were observed very rarely, whereas some public TCRs were present in many individuals. The study listed approximately 150 TCR beta chains as associated with cytomegalovirus. All 120 or so repertoires were used to score co-occurrence in the validation cohort in a later analysis, because that analysis had no HLA typing for the cohort. The authors suggested that the approach could potentially be generalized to other disease states and immunological phenotypes. Cytomegalovirus status was reported to be diagnosed by the classifier with high specificity and sensitivity in both the original and validation cohorts. Three of the identified cytomegalovirus-associated TCR beta chains were confirmed in vitro to be specific for cytomegalovirus antigens. In a later analysis, TCRs clustered in the first cohort were found to also tend to co-occur in the 120 validation repertoires, with 94% of cluster scores above 0.

A remark on this clone: It has no known antigen specificity. No much larger clone exists at a distance of one base, and base qualities are not known.

Receptor amplification or capture employed the immunoSEQ multiplex PCR assay. As for how the authors treated the data: A statistical classification framework was built for diagnosing cytomegalovirus status from the catalog of TCR beta chain sequences. What TCRdb holds here is the immuneACCESS table cut down to in-frame rearrangements. Part of the clones is not present; checked against another copy, under half of the missing clones reflect an unresolved V gene, and the others are unexplained. V, J and clone size are those of that table, while D and trimming were read from the DNA. The sample has 90,000 to 150,000 clones on record, approximately 90% of them singletons. About 1.8% of the sample comes from the top ten. The CDR3 holds 15 amino acids from the cysteine to the phenylalanine. Left in the record is the CDR3 DNA by itself, 45 bases read in frame from the first base. Based on the germline V gene (reference sequence), the CDR1 and CDR2 sequences are MNHNY and SVGAGI. At the junction V is shortened by 4 bases and J by 5 bases; bases outside the gene matches: 11.

The sequencing input was PBMCs. The chain is assembled from TRBV6-6 and TRBJ2-7; TRBD1 agrees with 7 junctional bases. The sequence was obtained from a young man in good health and CMV-seronegative. The CDR3 region reads CASSSIGGATHEQYF. In nucleotides, the sequence is TGTGCCAGCAGTTCTATAGGGGGCGCAACCCACGAGCAGTACTTC.